These 18 T cell receptor beta chains were sequenced from one sample in a study of T-cell reconstitution after alpha-beta-depleted transplantation in children. Construction of the TCRbeta library involved unique molecular identifiers. TCRdb itself ran the PCR reads through MiXCR, one entry per CDR3 protein. The data contain about 78,000 distinct CDR3 sequences, roughly an eighth of them singletons. Sequencing used PBMCs, mostly from graft donor cells, obtained 180 days after TCRalphabeta/CD19-depleted stem cell transplant. The receptors shown here come from a male patient between 2 and 15 years old who had a stem cell transplant for acute lymphoblastic leukemia, so the T cells may come from the graft donor.

DNA for the CDR3: TGTGCCAGCAGCCCCAGGGAGCAGTACTTC. Amino acid sequence: CASSPREQYF. The chain links TRBV7-9 to TRBJ2-7; D not certain. The ends were cut back, 5 bases at V and 7 bases at J, with 6 bases in the middle. Germline-derived CDR1 and CDR2 are SEHNR and FQNEAQ (reference sequence). This CDR3 spans 10 amino acids. Complete variable domain (other parts from reference TRBV7-9 and TRBJ2-7): DTGVSQNPRHKITKRGQNVTFRCDPISEHNRLYWYRQTLGQGPEFLTYFQNEAQLEKSRLLSDRFSAERPKGSFSTLEIQRTEQGDSAMYLCASSPREQYFGPGTRLTVT.

The chain joins TRBV9 to TRBJ1-2; D not certain. The CDR3 loop spans 14 amino acids. The ends were cut back, 4 bases at V and 5 bases at J, with 15 bases in the middle. Germline CDR1 reads SGDLS; CDR2 reads YYNGEE. CDR3 amino acids: CASSPETNAYGYTF. CDR3 bases: TGTGCCAGCAGCCCAGAAACGAACGCTTATGGCTACACCTTC.

The CDR3 nucleotides are TGCGCCAGCAGTCACGCGAACACTGAAGCTTTCTTT. Translated: CASSHANTEAFF. The gene calls are TRBV5-1 and TRBJ1-1; no definite D call. The CDR3 has 12 amino acids. Trimming took off 5 bases at V and 1 base at J, with 6 bases between the two ends. The germline V gene encodes CDR1 SGHRS and CDR2 YFSETQ.

The chain carries TRBV4-2 and TRBJ2-7; D unresolved. Looked up from germline, CDR1 is LGHNA and CDR2 is YNFKEQ. V dropped 0 bases and J dropped 3 bases, with 0 bases sitting between them. The CDR3 is 11 residues long. The DNA for the CDR3 is TGTGCCAGCAGCCAAGACTACGAGCAGTACTTC. It encodes CASSQDYEQYF.

The chain recombines TRBV20-1 with TRBJ2-5; D is undetermined. The DNA end is a closer match to TRBJ2-7, so the J assignment may be wrong. The CDR3 loop spans 11 amino acids. Germline assignment: CDR1 DFQATT and CDR2 SNEGSKA (reference sequence). This CDR3 is CSASWGSEQYF. CDR3 bases: TGCAGTGCTAGCTGGGGTTCCGAGCAGTACTTC.

This chain links TRBV24-1 with TRBJ2-3; TRBD1 might be the D (5 bases). Germline V lookup: CDR1 KGHDR, CDR2 SFDVKD. Trimming removed 3 bases at V and 5 bases at J, with 14 bases between. This CDR3 has 15 residues. The CDR3 nucleotides read TGTGCCACCAGTGATGCAGATTCTAGGGGAGATACGCAGTATTTT. This encodes CATSDADSRGDTQYF.

In this sample, this clonotype turned up a few times. The CDR3 nucleotides are TGTGCCAGCAGTCCTAGCCGGGAGGTTCTTTTCACAGATACGCAGTATTTT. It codes for CASSPSREVLFTDTQYF. This chain links TRBV7-2 with TRBJ2-3; 7 bases agree with TRBD2. The CDR3 has 17 residues. Germline trimming cut 6 bases from V and 2 bases from J; bases unmatched to any gene: 14. Germline loops: CDR1 SGHTA, CDR2 FQGNSA.

The chain uses TRBV7-3 and TRBJ2-7; D call uncertain. Germline-derived CDR1 and CDR2 are SGHTA and FQGTGA. This CDR3 is built from 13 residues. Trimming shortened V by 1 base and J by 6 bases, and 10 bases separated the two germline ends. CDR3 nucleotides: TGTGCCAGCAGCTTAAGTTCGTTGGGCGAGCAGTACTTC. Translation gives CASSLSSLGEQYF.

The chain recombines TRBV4-3 with TRBJ2-2; D not resolved. Trimming removed 1 base from V and 7 bases from J, with 7 bases in between. This CDR3 has 13 amino acids. Germline CDR1 reads LGHNA; CDR2 reads YSLEER. This chain's CDR3 is CASSQAVRGELFF. In DNA, the CDR3 is TGCGCCAGCAGCCAAGCGGTACGCGGGGAGCTGTTTTTT.

A single count supports this clonotype. The CDR3 protein is CSAGGRRTDTQYF. The DNA for the CDR3 is TGCAGTGCGGGCGGGAGACGAACAGATACGCAGTATTTT. The V and J genes are TRBV20-1 and TRBJ2-3; 7 nucleotides agree with TRBD2. The CDR3 loop spans 13 amino acids. Germline-derived CDR1 and CDR2 are DFQATT and SNEGSKA (reference sequence). J lost 3 bases, V lost 6 bases, and 6 bases had no gene match.

The chain has TRBV9 and TRBJ1-3; D uncertain. The CDR3 runs 15 residues. V was shortened by 9 bases and J by 0 bases, with 16 bases between the two germline ends. The germline V gene has CDR1 SGDLS and CDR2 YYNGEE. In nucleotides, the CDR3 is TGTGCCATGCCGCTGGACGGTATCTCTGGAAACACCATATATTTT. Translated: CAMPLDGISGNTIYF.

Here the CDR3 DNA reads TGTGCCAGCACCGCGGCCGGGGGTTACTCCTACGAGCAGTACTTC. Amino acid sequence: CASTAAGGYSYEQYF. V usage is TRBV28 and J usage is TRBJ2-7; the D gene is possibly TRBD2 (6 bases). The V end lost 7 bases, the J end lost 0 bases, and 16 bases lay between the germline ends. CDR1 MDHEN and CDR2 SYDVKM come from the germline V gene. The CDR3 runs 15 residues.

This chain joins TRBV7-9 and TRBJ2-7, with 13 bases fitting TRBD2. After removal of 11 bases from V and 5 bases from J, the junction contained 15 bases not matched to a gene. The CDR3 is 16 residues long. Germline V gene data show CDR1 as SEHNR and CDR2 as FQNEAQ (reference sequence). The CDR3 sequence: CAGGLAGSLRSDEQYF. CDR3 nucleotides: TGTGCCGGGGGACTAGCGGGATCGCTCCGAAGCGACGAGCAGTACTTC.

This clonotype has a handful of counts. The chain links TRBV6-2 or TRBV6-3 to TRBJ2-1; the D call may be TRBD1 or TRBD2 (6 bases each). CDR1 is MNHEY and CDR2 is SVGEGT in the germline V gene. The CDR3 spans 16 residues. V gave up 7 bases and J gave up 7 bases, with 23 bases separating them. CDR3 DNA: TGTGCCAGCACTCTACCGGGGGCTAGAGGGAGGAATGAGCAGTTCTTC. It translates to CASTLPGARGRNEQFF.

In its sample, this clonotype was seen a few times. V usage is TRBV29-1 and J usage is TRBJ2-1; D is uncertain. V was pared by 4 bases and J by 0 bases, with 7 bases between. CDR1 SQVTM and CDR2 ANQGSEA come from the germline V gene. CDR3 size: 13 residues. The CDR3 loop is CSVGKGSYNEQFF. In DNA form, the CDR3 reads TGCAGCGTTGGAAAAGGCTCCTACAATGAGCAGTTCTTC.

This clonotype occurred a few times. In DNA form, the CDR3 reads TGCAGTGCTACAGGGACAGGGAGAAACTACGAGCAGTACTTC. Amino acids: CSATGTGRNYEQYF. The rearrangement joins TRBV20-1 to TRBJ2-7; TRBD1 agrees at 9 bases. Germline CDR1 and CDR2: DFQATT and SNEGSKA (reference sequence). CDR3 length equals 14 residues. Trimming at V came to 4 bases and at J to 3 bases, leaving 7 bases not matched to a gene.

This clonotype turned up a few times. V gene TRBV5-1 combines with J gene TRBJ2-7, with D unresolved. This CDR3 spans 14 amino acids. Trimming removed 1 base at V and 6 bases at J, with 14 bases between. Germline V gene sequence: CDR1 SGHRS, CDR2 YFSETQ. CDR3 nucleotide sequence: TGCGCCAGCAGCTTGATGGGGTCAGTGGCCGAGCAGTACTTC. Translating gives CASSLMGSVAEQYF. Full variable domain (remainder filled in from reference TRBV5-1 and TRBJ2-7): KAGVTQTPRYLIKTRGQQVTLSCSPISGHRSVSWYQQTPGQGLQFLFEYFSETQRNKGNFPGRFSGRQFSNSRSEMNVSTLELGDSALYLCASSLMGSVAEQYFGPGTRLTVT.

The V gene is TRBV7-9, the J gene TRBJ2-3; TRBD2 matches 8 bases. The CDR3 is 15 amino acids. Unmatched junction bases numbered 4, after V lost 5 bases and J lost 0 bases. Germline V CDR1 and CDR2: SEHNR, FQNEAQ (reference sequence). The CDR3 nucleotides read TGTGCCAGCAGCCAGCGGGGGTTCAGCACAGATACGCAGTATTTT. It specifies CASSQRGFSTDTQYF.